The table lists the clone carrying this TCR beta chain with a few counts. Antigen: not known. The sample belongs to a study of T-cell memory formation after mild COVID-19. On the study more broadly: For the most part, TCR clusters were specific to one donor.

The study, taken as a whole, reports: Contracting CD4+ clones lay largely in CM and EM, with CD8+ ones residing in EMRA. Detection of some responders pre-infection suggested pre-existing cross-reactive memory T cells participated.

Constant-segment primers were used for 5'RACE, and the resulting TCR alpha and TCR beta cDNA libraries carried sample barcodes and UMIs. MiXCR was run by TCRdb on the 5' RACE reads, yielding one entry per CDR3 protein. This table holds about 350,000 distinct CDR3 sequences, about 13% found once. Trimming left V 5 bases short and J 9 bases short, with 14 bases between. The CDR3 contains 14 residues. CDR1 and CDR2 from the germline V gene are MNHEY and SVGAGI. The sample was PBMCs or a T cell subset sorted from them (not recorded which). This receptor was obtained from a young man who had mild COVID-19 (a few samples of this study predate the infection). Cell type and time point are not known. The chain combines TRBV6-5 with TRBJ1-6; possible D gene TRBD1, 5 bases. The CDR3 DNA follows: TGTGCCAGCAGTCCACCGACAGAACGTTCACCCCTCCACTTT. Its protein product is CASSPPTERSPLHF.